This T cell receptor (beta chain) was found in a study of blood T cell repertoires in COVID-19. V shed 4 bases and J shed 7 bases, with 14 bases lying between them. The length of the CDR3 is 14 residues. Germline lookup yields CDR1 SEHNR and CDR2 FQNEAQ (reference sequence). Profiled with immunoSEQ multiplex PCR; TCRdb holds only in-frame clones, not every one. The sample yields 100,000 to 110,000 clones, 87% seen once. The chain has TRBV7-9 and TRBJ2-1, with D perhaps matching TRBD2 (7 bases). This sequence originates from a man in his thirties or forties in a cohort sampled during active COVID-19. The sequencing input was peripheral blood. The CDR3 region has the DNA TGTGCCAGCAGCTGGGGGGGGGCCCAAAATGAGCAGTTCTTC. Translation gives CASSWGGAQNEQFF.